Below are 7 T cell receptor beta chains sequenced from a single sample in a study of T cells after yellow fever vaccination. TCRdb processed the 5' RACE reads anew with MiXCR; each CDR3 protein has one entry. The table includes over 100,000 distinct CDR3 sequences, around 8% detected once. This specimen was CD8+ T cells sorted from PBMCs, taken 45 days after the yellow fever booster vaccination. The receptors stem from a man in his thirties or forties who received the YFV17D yellow fever vaccine.

This clonotype was observed at least ten times. The chain has TRBV5-1 and TRBJ2-5, with D possibly being TRBD1 or TRBD2 (5 bases each). CDR1 is SGHRS and CDR2 is YFSETQ in the germline V gene. This CDR3 is 13 amino acids long. The V end lost 5 bases, the J end lost 3 bases, and 11 bases lay between the germline ends. CDR3 coding DNA: TGCGCCAGCAGACCCGTGGGGGAAGAGACCCAGTACTTC. This translates into CASRPVGEETQYF.

This clonotype was observed at least ten times. The gene calls are TRBV5-5 and TRBJ2-3, with D uncertain. V gave up 0 bases and J gave up 6 bases, with 8 bases separating them. Germline CDR1 is SGHKS and CDR2 is YYEKEE (reference sequence). This CDR3 has 13 residues. The DNA for the CDR3 is TGTGCCAGCAGCTTGGCGGGCGGCGATACGCAGTATTTT. Amino acids: CASSLAGGDTQYF. The variable domain in full, completed from reference TRBV5-5 and TRBJ2-3, reads DAGVTQSPTHLIKTRGQQVTLRCSPISGHKSVSWYQQVLGQGPQFIFQYYEKEERGRGNFPDRFSARQFPNYSSELNVNALLLGDSALYLCASSLAGGDTQYFGPGTRLTVL.

This clonotype was picked up many times. This chain links TRBV27 with TRBJ1-1; the D is unclear. This CDR3 has 15 amino acids. The germline V gene has CDR1 MNHEY and CDR2 SMNVEV (reference sequence). The V end lost 0 bases, the J end lost 1 base, and 9 bases lay between the germline ends. The CDR3 bases are TGTGCCAGCAGTTTATCCACAGTGTCGAACACTGAAGCTTTCTTT. Translated: CASSLSTVSNTEAFF.

This clonotype showed up many times. The rearrangement uses TRBV18 and TRBJ2-1; D gene unclear. The CDR3 extends over 12 amino acids. V was shortened by 3 bases and J by 5 bases, with 5 bases between the two germline ends. Germline CDR1 KGHSH, CDR2 LQKENI. The chain's CDR3 is CASSPLDNEQFF. In DNA, the CDR3 is TGTGCCAGCTCACCGTTGGACAATGAGCAGTTCTTC. Filled out from reference TRBV18 and TRBJ2-1, the complete variable domain reads NAGVMQNPRHLVRRRGQEARLRCSPMKGHSHVYWYRQLPEEGLKFMVYLQKENIIDESGMPKERFSAEFPKEGPSILRIQQVVRGDSAAYFCASSPLDNEQFFGPGTRLTVL.

Ten or more counts support this clonotype. The chain combines TRBV27 with TRBJ2-7; D unclear. This CDR3 is built from 13 residues. Trimming left V 3 bases short and J 3 bases short, with 9 bases between. From germline, CDR1 is MNHEY and CDR2 SMNVEV (reference sequence). The CDR3 protein is CASSFPGNYEQYF. The DNA of the CDR3 is TGTGCCAGCAGTTTCCCGGGCAACTACGAGCAGTACTTC.

This clonotype was picked up many times. The chain is built from TRBV3-1 and TRBJ2-7, with a possible D match to TRBD2 (6 bases). The CDR3 is 15 amino acids. The germline CDR1 and CDR2 sequences are LGHDT and YNNKEL (reference sequence). With 1 base removed from V and 3 bases from J, the gap between germline ends came to 13 bases. CDR3 protein: CASSQVRRGGYEQYF. Here the CDR3 DNA reads TGTGCCAGCAGCCAAGTCCGAAGGGGAGGCTACGAGCAGTACTTC.

Only one count was recorded for this clonotype. With a much larger clone just one base away, this may be a read error. The chain joins TRBV7-6 to TRBJ2-1; D gene ambiguous. CDR1 is SGHVS and CDR2 is FNYEAQ in the germline V gene. The CDR3 loop spans 15 amino acids. The V and J ends lost 0 bases and 7 bases respectively, with 13 bases between them. The CDR3 loop is CASSLAPRGENEQFF. CDR3 nucleotides: TGTGCCAGCAGCTTAGCGCCACGAGGAGAGAATGAGCAGTTCTTC.